The 14 T cell receptor beta chains below come from one sample, sequenced in a study of blood T cell repertoires in COVID-19 (dated by TCRdb to the early 2020s). Library creation used the immunoSEQ multiplex PCR assay. TCRdb took this table from immuneACCESS and kept in-frame rearrangements with V and J called. Such tables lack part of the clones; where checked against another copy, unresolved V genes explain under half of the gap, and the rest is unexplained. In all, the sample holds approximately 320,000 clones, and more than 90% of those were seen once. The ten largest clones add up to approximately 2.5% of the sample. Input material: PBMCs or T cells enriched from blood (not recorded which). The receptor source for this set is a man in his fifties or sixties who had recovered from COVID-19.

The chain employs TRBV6-6 and TRBJ1-1; D is uncertain. Trimming took off 9 bases at V and 6 bases at J, with 14 bases between the two ends. This CDR3 has 12 residues. Germline V gives CDR1 MNHNY, CDR2 SVGAGI (reference sequence). The CDR3, as DNA: TGTGCCAGAATCGGAGGGCCCGCTGAAGCTTTCTTT. The encoded protein is CARIGGPAEAFF.

The CDR3 spells CASSRRTEAFF. The CDR3 DNA follows: TGTGCCAGCAGTCGGAGGACTGAAGCTTTCTTT. The chain is built from TRBV12-3 or TRBV12-4 and TRBJ1-1, with D unclear. With 5 bases removed from V and 5 bases from J, the gap between germline ends came to 6 bases. This CDR3 has 11 amino acids.

As to this clone: A junction end diverges from the germline sequence, so it may reflect a read error. The chain employs TRBV2 and TRBJ2-7; 9 bases agree with TRBD1. This CDR3 has 12 residues. Germline V gene sequence: CDR1 SNHLY, CDR2 FYNNEI. CDR3 amino acids: CASRMDRGLIVF. DNA for the CDR3: TGTGCCAGCAGGATGGACAGGGGCCTTATCGTCTTC.

This clone was counted between two and nine times. This specimen includes other DNA sequences encoding the same CDR3. The V gene is TRBV7-9, the J gene TRBJ1-1; possible D gene TRBD1, 5 bases. The CDR3 spans 14 residues. V dropped 1 base and J dropped 0 bases, with 6 bases sitting between them. Germline V lookup: CDR1 SEHNR, CDR2 FQNEAQ (reference sequence). CDR3 in DNA: TGTGCCAGCAGCTTAGGGACATTGAACACTGAAGCTTTCTTT. This translates into CASSLGTLNTEAFF.

The rearrangement links TRBV9 to TRBJ1-2; D is possibly TRBD1 (5 bases). Germline loops: CDR1 SGDLS, CDR2 YYNGEE. The length of the CDR3 is 15 residues. V was trimmed by 0 bases and J by 1 base, leaving 10 bases between them. The CDR3 spells CASSVGQLSNYGYTF. In DNA form, the CDR3 reads TGTGCCAGCAGCGTAGGACAGCTAAGTAACTATGGCTACACCTTC.

This clone was counted at least ten times. CDR3 DNA sequence: TGTGCCAGCAGCACCTCCCTAGCGGGAGTCCGCGAGCAGTACTTC. Translation: CASSTSLAGVREQYF. The chain recombines TRBV11-3 with TRBJ2-7; 10 bases are shared with TRBD2. V dropped 5 bases and J dropped 6; count of bases not matched to a gene: 10. This CDR3 comprises 15 residues. Per germline, CDR1 SGHNT and CDR2 YENEEA.

The chain joins TRBV28 to TRBJ2-3, with a tentative D call TRBD2 (6 bases). V lost 5 bases, J lost 2 bases, and 20 bases lay in between. CDR3 length equals 17 residues. In germline, CDR1 is MDHEN, CDR2 SYDVKM. The CDR3 loop is CASSPLGAGQFTDTQYF. For the CDR3, the DNA is TGTGCCAGCAGTCCCCTCGGGGCGGGGCAATTCACAGATACGCAGTATTTT.

The table lists this clone with a count of one. This chain links TRBV5-4 with TRBJ2-1; 7 nucleotides align to TRBD1. The germline V gene has CDR1 SGHNT and CDR2 YYREEE (reference sequence). The CDR3 extends over 16 amino acids. Losses at the gene ends were 0 bases for V and 7 bases for J; bases not matched to a gene: 10. This chain's CDR3 is CASSLVGGIKGNEQFF. The DNA for the CDR3 is TGTGCCAGCAGCTTGGTAGGGGGCATTAAAGGGAATGAGCAGTTCTTC.

The V and J genes are TRBV18 and TRBJ2-5; 15 nucleotides agree with TRBD2. The length of the CDR3 is 16 residues. J was trimmed by 4 bases and V by 5 bases; bases with no gene match: 5. Germline lookup yields CDR1 KGHSH and CDR2 LQKENI. The CDR3 loop reads CASSTSGLAGGETQYF. The CDR3 coding sequence is TGTGCCAGCTCAACATCGGGACTAGCGGGAGGAGAGACCCAGTACTTC. Combining the CDR3 with reference TRBV18 and TRBJ2-5 gives the whole variable domain NAGVMQNPRHLVRRRGQEARLRCSPMKGHSHVYWYRQLPEEGLKFMVYLQKENIIDESGMPKERFSAEFPKEGPSILRIQQVVRGDSAAYFCASSTSGLAGGETQYFGPGTRLLVL.

This clone was recorded once. The V call is TRBV19, the J call TRBJ2-7; 13 bases are shared with TRBD2. V shed 5 bases and J 6 bases; nucleotides not matched to a gene: 4. CDR1 and CDR2 (germline): LNHDA, SQIVND (reference sequence). This CDR3 comprises 14 residues. CDR3 coding DNA: TGTGCCAGTAGTCCGACTAGCGGGAGGCTCGAGCAGTACTTC. Translated, it gives CASSPTSGRLEQYF.

This clone was picked up a small number of times. The chain recombines TRBV5-4 with TRBJ2-7; 10 nucleotides agree with TRBD1. With V trimmed by 5 bases and J by 3 bases, 17 bases remained unmatched. The CDR3 extends over 18 amino acids. Germline CDR1 reads SGHNT; CDR2 reads YYREEE (reference sequence). The CDR3 loop reads CASRSRDRGSEGRYEQYF. In nucleotides, the CDR3 is TGTGCCAGCAGATCCCGGGACAGGGGCTCGGAGGGCCGCTACGAGCAGTACTTC.

V and J are TRBV6-4 and TRBJ2-4, with 10 bases aligning to TRBD2. The germline V gene encodes CDR1 MRHNA and CDR2 SNTAGT. The trim removed 2 bases at V and 2 bases at J, leaving 3 bases unmatched. This CDR3 comprises 16 residues. The DNA for the CDR3 is TGTGCCAGCAGTGACCTAGCGGGAGTAACCAAAAACATTCAGTACTTC. Protein product: CASSDLAGVTKNIQYF.

This chain connects TRBV5-8 to TRBJ2-5; D is possibly TRBD1 (6 bases). CDR1 is SGHTS and CDR2 is YDEGEE in the germline V gene. This CDR3 spans 16 amino acids. The V end was cut by 3 bases, the J end by 5 bases, with 20 bases between. The DNA for the CDR3 is TGTGCCAGCAGCTACGGAACAGGGACCGGTCGGGAGACCCAGTACTTC. Its protein product is CASSYGTGTGRETQYF.

The chain combines TRBV2 with TRBJ1-5; D is possibly TRBD1 (6 bases). The V end was cut by 4 bases, the J end by 4 bases, with 8 bases between. The V gene's germline CDR1 is SNHLY and CDR2 FYNNEI. The CDR3 extends over 13 amino acids. The CDR3 DNA follows: TGTGCCAGCAGTGGACAGGCAAATCAGCCCCAGCATTTT. It encodes CASSGQANQPQHF.